The 15 T cell receptor beta chains in this list originate from one sample, sequenced in a study of cytomegalovirus exposure and HLA in healthy donors. PCR employed 60 Vbeta and 13 Jbeta primers. Assay: immunoSEQ multiplex PCR; the TCRdb copy retains only in-frame clones and omits some. The sample consists of about 150,000 clones, 75% to 90% of them appearing once. The specimen was PBMCs. The receptor source for this set is a woman aged 45-60 years in good health and CMV-seropositive.

This clone was seen a single time. The V gene is TRBV6-5, the J gene TRBJ1-5; 11 nucleotides match TRBD1. The CDR3 has 13 amino acids. Trimming removed 10 bases from V and 7 bases from J; junction bases left unmatched: 6. The germline CDR1 and CDR2 sequences are MNHEY and SVGAGI. For the CDR3, the DNA is TGTGCCATTGCCGGGACAGGGGGACAGCCCCAGCATTTT. Residues: CAIAGTGGQPQHF.

The chain carries TRBV19 and TRBJ2-2; TRBD1 aligns across 12 bases. The CDR3 extends over 15 amino acids. Trimming cost V 8 bases and J 7 bases; bases outside gene matches: 8. Germline loops: CDR1 LNHDA, CDR2 SQIVND (reference sequence). CDR3 region: CASRSGQGAFGELFF. CDR3 DNA sequence: TGTGCCAGTCGCTCGGGACAGGGGGCATTCGGGGAGCTGTTTTTT.

This clone showed up just a few times. V and J are TRBV28 and TRBJ1-3; D may be TRBD1 (6 bases). The CDR3 runs to 15 residues. Germline V gene lookup returns CDR1 MDHEN and CDR2 SYDVKM. Trimming pared 7 bases from V and 8 bases from J, leaving 21 bases between. CDR3 amino acids: CASIPGAKFGDTIYF. The CDR3 nucleotides are TGTGCCAGCATCCCAGGGGCCAAGTTTGGTGACACCATATATTTT.

The chain recombines TRBV6-5 with TRBJ2-1; D not resolved. V gave up 0 bases and J gave up 1 base, with 7 bases separating them. This CDR3 spans 15 amino acids. Germline V CDR1 and CDR2: MNHEY, SVGAGI. The CDR3 spells CASSYSAGSYNEQFF. CDR3 nucleotides: TGTGCCAGCAGTTACTCGGCAGGATCCTACAATGAGCAGTTCTTC.

This chain connects TRBV5-1 to TRBJ1-3; D gene unclear. The tail of the sequence fits TRBJ2-2 better, so the J call may be wrong. The CDR3 length is 16 residues. CDR1 is SGHRS, CDR2 YFSETQ, per germline. This CDR3 is CASSLESAPGTGELFF. DNA for the CDR3: TGCGCCAGCAGCTTGGAAAGTGCCCCCGGCACCGGGGAGCTGTTTTTT.

V usage is TRBV11-2 and J usage is TRBJ2-1; TRBD2 agrees at 10 bases. The CDR3 covers 16 residues. Germline lookup yields CDR1 SGHAT and CDR2 FQNNGV. Trimming at V came to 4 bases and at J to 4 bases, leaving 7 bases not matched to a gene. CDR3 region: CASSSLAGGRYNEQFF. The CDR3 region has the DNA TGTGCCAGCAGCTCATTAGCGGGGGGCCGATACAATGAGCAGTTCTTC.

The V call is TRBV25-1, the J call TRBJ2-5; D is perhaps TRBD1 (5 bases). The J call may be faulty, since TRBJ2-7 better matches the DNA end. CDR1 MGHDK and CDR2 SYGVNS come from the germline V gene. The CDR3 is 14 amino acids. The CDR3 protein is CASSVGTGPYEQYF. The CDR3 region has the DNA TGTGCCAGCAGTGTGGGCACAGGCCCCTACGAGCAGTACTTC.

The rearrangement joins TRBV2 to TRBJ1-4; D unclear. The CDR3 consists of 14 residues. Trimming removed 6 bases at V and 0 bases at J, with 8 bases between. Germline CDR1 and CDR2: SNHLY and FYNNEI. The DNA for the CDR3 is TGTGCCAGCAGCTTCCTTACAACTAATGAAAAACTGTTTTTT. Its translation is CASSFLTTNEKLFF. Complete variable domain (other parts from reference TRBV2 and TRBJ1-4): EPEVTQTPSHQVTQMGQEVILRCVPISNHLYFYWYRQILGQKVEFLVSFYNNEISEKSEIFDDQFSVERPDGSNFTLKIRSTKLEDSAMYFCASSFLTTNEKLFFGSGTQLSVL.

This clone has a single count. J is TRBJ1-5 and V is TRBV4-1; 8 bases align to TRBD1. V lost 3 bases, J lost 3 bases, and 7 bases stayed unmatched. Germline CDR1 and CDR2: MGHRA and YSYEKL. The CDR3 extends over 16 amino acids. CDR3 protein: CASSQGQASLNQPQHF. CDR3 nucleotide sequence: TGCGCCAGCAGCCAGGGACAGGCGTCCCTCAATCAGCCCCAGCATTTT.

V gene TRBV28 combines with J gene TRBJ1-2, with 7 bases fitting TRBD1. Trimming removed 1 base from V and 6 bases from J; junction bases left unmatched: 2. Germline V CDR1 and CDR2: MDHEN, SYDVKM. The CDR3 is made up of 13 amino acids. CDR3 loop: CASSLYRGNGYTF. The DNA of the CDR3 is TGTGCCAGCAGTTTATACAGGGGTAATGGCTACACCTTC.

V is TRBV11-3 and J is TRBJ1-2; D is possibly TRBD1 (6 bases). The germline V gene has CDR1 SGHNT and CDR2 YENEEA. CDR3 length equals 16 residues. The ends were cut back, 3 bases at V and 3 bases at J, with 17 bases in the middle. Written as DNA, the CDR3 is TGTGCCAGCAGCTTGAGGTCAGGGGCTGTGGACTATGGCTACACCTTC. Its translation is CASSLRSGAVDYGYTF.

With regard to this clone: The junction does not match germline at one end; this may be a read error. The chain employs TRBV9 and TRBJ2-6, with TRBD1 as a possible D gene (5 bases). The germline CDR1 and CDR2 sequences are SGDLS and YYNGEE. The CDR3 is 16 amino acids. The CDR3 nucleotides read TGTGCCAGCAGCCTCCGGACCGTCTCTGGGGCCAACGGCCTGACTTTC. This codes for CASSLRTVSGANGLTF.

The genes are TRBV14 and TRBJ2-1, with TRBD2 matching 9 bases. CDR3 length equals 15 residues. Losses at the gene ends were 5 bases for V and 6 bases for J; bases not matched to a gene: 8. The V gene's germline CDR1 is SGHDN and CDR2 FVKESK. The CDR3 DNA is TGTGCCAGCAGCAAACTAGAACTAGCGGGCAATGAGCAGTTCTTC. Its translation is CASSKLELAGNEQFF.

The genes are TRBV10-3 and TRBJ1-2; D call uncertain. V was clipped by 10 bases and J by 3 bases, with 12 bases between them. The CDR3 spans 12 residues. Germline V gene lookup returns CDR1 ENHRY and CDR2 SYGVKD. The CDR3 bases are TGTGCCACCGGACTTCAGGACTATGGCTACACCTTC. Translated: CATGLQDYGYTF.

The chain couples TRBV7-9 to TRBJ1-3; 9 bases line up with TRBD1. The CDR3 is 14 residues long. Unmatched junction bases numbered 8, after V lost 6 bases and J lost 8 bases. Germline CDR1 is SEHNR and CDR2 is FQNEAQ (reference sequence). The CDR3 loop reads CASREWTGEDTIYF. The DNA of the CDR3 is TGTGCCAGCAGGGAATGGACAGGGGAGGACACCATATATTTT. The full variable domain, with the rest looked up from reference TRBV7-9 and TRBJ1-3, is DTGVSQNPRHKITKRGQNVTFRCDPISEHNRLYWYRQTLGQGPEFLTYFQNEAQLEKSRLLSDRFSAERPKGSFSTLEIQRTEQGDSAMYLCASREWTGEDTIYFGEGSWLTVV.